The present TCR beta chain was sequenced within a study of beta chain features in type 1 diabetes. Study summary: There were some 98 million sorted cells examined across all samples.

This clone came up a few times. Its cognate antigen is unknown. Via the markers CD45RO/CCR7/CD25/CD127/CD95/CD27, stem cell-like memory, regulatory, central memory and naive CD4+ cells were sorted. Study-level results: VDJ junctions in type 1 diabetes patients carried more deletions and fewer insertions. These data did not resolve whether HLA type affects TCRB rearrangement.

V dropped 3 bases and J dropped 1 base, with 13 bases sitting between them. Germline-derived CDR1 and CDR2 are MDHEN and SYDVKM. This CDR3 has 16 residues. Of the isolated RNA, all was reverse transcribed, and so the sequenced material was expressed TCRB transcripts. The protocol was immunoSEQ multiplex PCR, while the TCRdb copy is restricted to in-frame clones and leaves out a portion. In the table there are almost 350,000 clones, 7% to 9% of which are singletons. V gene TRBV28 combines with J gene TRBJ2-4; D is perhaps TRBD1 (5 bases). Sample: central memory CD4+ T cells from blood. This receptor was identified in a woman in her late teens or twenties in good health. This chain's CDR3 is CASSLAGMGAKNIQYF. CDR3 nucleotides: TGTGCCAGCAGTTTGGCAGGGATGGGGGCCAAAAACATTCAGTACTTC. The full variable domain, rest sourced from reference TRBV28 and TRBJ2-4, is DVKVTQSSRYLVKRTGEKVFLECVQDMDHENMFWYRQDPGLGLRLIYFSYDVKMKEKGDIPEGYSVSREKKERFSLILESASTNQTSMYLCASSLAGMGAKNIQYFGAGTRLSVL.